This T cell receptor beta chain was captured in a study of preoperative IRX-2 immunotherapy in early breast cancer. Treatment meaning: preoperative locoregional IRX-2 cytokine immunotherapy. CDR1 and CDR2 (germline): LGHNA, YNFKEQ. CDR3 size: 16 residues. V was trimmed by 0 bases and J by 0 bases, leaving 8 bases between them. Libraries were prepared by immunoSEQ multiplex PCR; TCRdb keeps only in-frame clonotypes and omits some of them. This sample carries around 57,000 clones, approximately 94% of them seen once, and the ten largest clones take roughly 1.7%. J is TRBJ2-2 and V is TRBV4-2; TRBD2 is a possible D gene (5 bases). The TCR originated in a human donor with breast cancer. The sample was collected from a patient treated with IRX-2 immunotherapy. CDR3 protein: CASSQEPAANTGELFF. The CDR3 nucleotides read TGTGCCAGCAGCCAAGAGCCAGCGGCGAACACCGGGGAGCTGTTTTTT.